Listed below are T cell receptor beta chains from one sample, sequenced in a study of identical twins. TCRdb processed the 5' RACE reads anew with MiXCR; each CDR3 protein has one entry. The table lists approximately 300,000 distinct CDR3 sequences, 8% to 9.5% of them singletons. The same sample was also used in a study of yellow fever vaccine responses in identical twins.

The sample comprised CD8+ T cells sorted from blood. These receptors were taken from a woman aged 18-29 years in good health. Each CDR3 is given with its conserved first and last residue. A D gene is named only where the DNA matches it firmly. Rows give clone size only sometimes, using once, few, many, or a class for an expanded clone.

V,J,D,length,size,DNA,CDR3
TRBV6-2/TRBV6-3,TRBJ1-1,TRBD1,18,NA,TGTGCCAGCAACAATAGGATGGGACAGGGCGGGTTAAGAACTGAAGCTTTCTTT,CASNNRMGQGGLRTEAFF
TRBV3-1,TRBJ1-2,NA,14,many,TGTGCCAGCAGCCAAGGGCGAGGGCCCTATGGCTACACCTTC,CASSQGRGPYGYTF
TRBV23-1,TRBJ2-5,NA,15,NA,TGCGCCAGCAGTCAATCCGAGCCGCGACAAGAGACCCAGTACTTC,CASSQSEPRQETQYF
TRBV12-3/TRBV12-4,TRBJ2-7,NA,14,NA,TGTGCCAGCAGTTTAGGTTTGGTTTTGGGAGAGCAGTACTTC,CASSLGLVLGEQYF
TRBV9,TRBJ1-4,NA,14,few,TGTGCCAGCAGCGTAGAACAGGGTTCAGCAAAACTGTTTTTT,CASSVEQGSAKLFF
TRBV7-2,TRBJ2-3,NA,15,many,TGTGCCAGCAGTCTAGATAGCGGAGTCCCCGATACGCAGTATTTT,CASSLDSGVPDTQYF
TRBV7-9,TRBJ1-4,TRBD1,16,few,TGTGCCAGCAGCAGAGTTGCCCAGGGGGCTAATGAAAAACTGTTTTTT,CASSRVAQGANEKLFF
TRBV20-1,TRBJ2-2,NA,17,NA,TGCAGTGCTAGAGACCATGAAACCCCGGGCAACACCGGGGAGCTGTTTTTT,CSARDHETPGNTGELFF
TRBV4-1,TRBJ2-2,TRBD1,17,NA,TGCGCCAGCAGCCAAGAAGGTGGGGACAGGATCCCCGGGGAGCTGTTTTTT,CASSQEGGDRIPGELFF
TRBV27,TRBJ2-7,NA,14,NA,TGTGCCAGCAGTTTTTTGGGGGGATCCTACGAGCAGTACTTC,CASSFLGGSYEQYF
TRBV28,TRBJ2-7,TRBD1,21,few,TGTGCCAGCAGTTTAGAGGGGGCAGGGGGCTCTCTGACGGGGGCCGTCTACGAGCAGTACTTC,CASSLEGAGGSLTGAVYEQYF
TRBV24-1,TRBJ2-3,TRBD1,17,NA,TGTGCCACCAGTGATTATCCGACAGGGATTAGCACAGATACGCAGTATTTT,CATSDYPTGISTDTQYF
TRBV20-1,TRBJ2-2,NA,16,few,TGCAGTGCTAGAGAATCACTCCTAACTAACACCGGGGAGCTGTTTTTT,CSARESLLTNTGELFF
TRBV5-1,TRBJ2-7,NA,15,NA,TGCGCCAGCAGCTTGTTAGGGTTACCCGCCTACGAGCAGTACTTC,CASSLLGLPAYEQYF
TRBV4-1,TRBJ2-7,NA,15,NA,TGCGCCAGCAGCCTCCGGGACACTAACTCCTACGAGCAGTACTTC,CASSLRDTNSYEQYF
TRBV12-3/TRBV12-4,TRBJ1-2,NA,14,few,TGTGCCAGCAGCCCTCTGGGGGACGGCTATGGCTACACCTTC,CASSPLGDGYGYTF
TRBV12-3/TRBV12-4,TRBJ1-2,NA,15,medium-sized,TGTGCCAGCAGTGACCGAGCAGGAGGGACCGCCGGCTACACCTTC,CASSDRAGGTAGYTF
TRBV7-9,TRBJ2-1,TRBD2,16,few,TGTGCCAGCAGCCCCCGTAGCGGGACTTCCTACAATGAGCAGTTCTTC,CASSPRSGTSYNEQFF
TRBV6-5,TRBJ1-1,NA,13,NA,TGTGCCAGCAGTTACCCAGGGTACACTGAAGCTTTCTTC,CASSYPGYTEAFF
TRBV29-1,TRBJ2-5,NA,14,many,TGCAGCGTTGAAGGATCGGTACTTCAAGAGACCCAGTACTTC,CSVEGSVLQETQYF
TRBV7-8,TRBJ2-1,TRBD2,16,many,TGTGCCAGCAGCCGGACTAGCGGAAGCTCCTACAATGAGCAGTTCTTC,CASSRTSGSSYNEQFF
TRBV27,TRBJ2-5,TRBD1,18,many,TGTGCCAGCAGTTTATTACGTACAGGGGGCGCATTGAGAGAGACCCAGTACTTC,CASSLLRTGGALRETQYF
TRBV12-3/TRBV12-4,TRBJ2-3,TRBD2,15,many,TGTGCCAGCAGCTCCTTAGCGGGAAGCACAGATACGCAGTATTTT,CASSSLAGSTDTQYF
TRBV27,TRBJ1-1,TRBD1,15,few,TGTGCCAGCAGTTTATATTCAGGGGGCGGGACTGAAGCTTTCTTT,CASSLYSGGGTEAFF
TRBV19,TRBJ1-6,NA,15,many,TGTGCCAGCTCGGACAGAGGATCCTATAATTCACCCCTCCACTTT,CASSDRGSYNSPLHF
TRBV10-1,TRBJ2-1,TRBD2,17,few,TGCGCCAGCAGTGGTCCAAGCGGGAGGGTCTCCTACAATGAGCAGTTCTTC,CASSGPSGRVSYNEQFF
TRBV12-3/TRBV12-4,TRBJ2-1,NA,13,NA,TGTGCCAGCACCCCGCTGTATGCCAATGAGCAGTTCTTC,CASTPLYANEQFF
TRBV24-1,TRBJ2-1,NA,12,NA,TGTGCCACCAGTGCTGTTGGTCATGAGCAGTTCTTC,CATSAVGHEQFF
TRBV9,TRBJ2-7,NA,13,NA,TGTGCCAGCAGCGTAGACTTGACGTCCGAGCAGTACTTC,CASSVDLTSEQYF
TRBV4-3,TRBJ1-1,TRBD1,15,few,TGCGCCAGCAGCCTCCGGACAGGAAGGCGCACTGAAGCTTTCTTT,CASSLRTGRRTEAFF
TRBV4-3,TRBJ2-7,NA,13,many,TGCGCCAGCAGTCATGGAACTAGAGACGAGCAGTACTTC,CASSHGTRDEQYF
TRBV12-3/TRBV12-4,TRBJ2-7,NA,14,many,TGTGCCAGCAGTTTTGACAGCCTCTCCTACGAGCAGTACTTC,CASSFDSLSYEQYF
TRBV27,TRBJ2-3,TRBD2,16,few,TGTGCCAGCAGTTCTTGGCGGGGGGGCCACGCAGATACGCAGTATTTT,CASSSWRGGHADTQYF
TRBV7-8,TRBJ2-5,TRBD2,16,many,TGTGCCAGCAGCTTAGAGTCTAGCGGGCCCCAAGAGACCCAGTACTTC,CASSLESSGPQETQYF
TRBV28,TRBJ2-5,TRBD2,13,NA,TGTGCCAGCAACCGGGGGGGGGAAGAGACCCAGTACTTC,CASNRGGEETQYF
TRBV27,TRBJ2-1,TRBD2,15,few,TGTGCCAGCAGTTTTGAGCGGGAACCATACAATGAGCAGTTCTTC,CASSFEREPYNEQFF
TRBV7-9,TRBJ2-3,NA,15,few,TGTGCCAGCAGGTCCGGGGCGGCTGGCACAGATACGCAGTATTTT,CASRSGAAGTDTQYF
TRBV25-1,TRBJ2-1,TRBD2,21,NA,TGTGCCAGCAGTGAATATATTCAGGCCGTTCAGAAGCGGGGGACGGAATCTGAGCAGTTCTTC,CASSEYIQAVQKRGTESEQFF
TRBV27,TRBJ2-2,NA,15,few,TGTGCCAGCAGTTTAGTAGGCGGACCCGCCGGGGAGCTGTTTTTT,CASSLVGGPAGELFF
TRBV7-3,TRBJ2-3,NA,13,many,TGTGCCAGCAGCTACGGGACTTCAGATACGCAGTATTTT,CASSYGTSDTQYF
TRBV4-1,TRBJ1-5,TRBD1,16,few,TGCGCCAGCAGCCAAACAATGACAGGGTGGGGTCAGCCCCAGCATTTT,CASSQTMTGWGQPQHF
TRBV4-3,TRBJ2-7,NA,13,many,TGCGCCAGCAGCCAGACCCCCCTATACGAGCAGTACTTC,CASSQTPLYEQYF
TRBV4-1,TRBJ1-4,NA,12,NA,TGCGCCAGCAGCCGAGGAAATGAAAAACTGTTTTTT,CASSRGNEKLFF
TRBV11-2,TRBJ2-1,NA,13,many,TGTGCCAGCAGCCCCGGGCGGGAAAATGAGCAGTTCTTC,CASSPGRENEQFF